This T cell receptor (beta chain) came from a study of cytomegalovirus exposure and HLA in healthy donors. General study points: In a later analysis, HLA-associated beta chains showed higher expansion and lower generation probabilities than comparable chains. The study flagged approximately 180 TCR beta chains as cytomegalovirus-associated.

PCR primers comprised 60 Vbeta and 13 Jbeta primers. Using immunoSEQ multiplex PCR, the repertoire was profiled, and TCRdb retains in-frame clones only, with some absent. Here the sample spans some 170,000 clones, approximately 80% being singletons. With respect to this clone: What it binds is unknown.

The source material was PBMCs. This TCR was sampled from a man between 50 and 59 years old in good health and CMV-seropositive.

The CDR3 nucleotides are TGTGCCAGCAGCCAAGACGGTCAGCCCCAGCATTTT. Its translation is CASSQDGQPQHF. This chain joins TRBV4-2 and TRBJ1-5; D is ambiguous. The CDR3 contains 12 residues. V shed 0 bases and J shed 6 bases, with 3 bases lying between them. The germline V gene encodes CDR1 LGHNA and CDR2 YNFKEQ.